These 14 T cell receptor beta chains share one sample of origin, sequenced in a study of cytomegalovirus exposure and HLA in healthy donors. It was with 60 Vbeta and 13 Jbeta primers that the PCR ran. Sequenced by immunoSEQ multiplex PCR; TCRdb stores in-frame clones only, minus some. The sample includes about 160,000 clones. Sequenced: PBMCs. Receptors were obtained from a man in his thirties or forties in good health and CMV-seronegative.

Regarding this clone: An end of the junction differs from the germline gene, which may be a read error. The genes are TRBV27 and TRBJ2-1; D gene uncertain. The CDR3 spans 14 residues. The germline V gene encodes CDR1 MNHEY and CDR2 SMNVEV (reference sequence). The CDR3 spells CASSSRLTYHEQFF. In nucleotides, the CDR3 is TGTGCCAGCAGTTCCCGACTGACCTACCATGAGCAGTTCTTC.

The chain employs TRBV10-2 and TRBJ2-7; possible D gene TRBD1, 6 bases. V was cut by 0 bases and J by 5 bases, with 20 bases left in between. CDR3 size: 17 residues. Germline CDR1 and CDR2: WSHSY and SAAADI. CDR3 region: CASSESGQYLTRDEQYF. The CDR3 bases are TGCGCCAGCAGTGAGTCCGGACAGTACCTTACCCGGGACGAGCAGTACTTC.

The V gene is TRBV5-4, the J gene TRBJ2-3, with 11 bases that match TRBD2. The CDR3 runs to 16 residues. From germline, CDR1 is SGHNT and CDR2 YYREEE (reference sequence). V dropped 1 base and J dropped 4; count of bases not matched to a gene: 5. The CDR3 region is CASSLKTSGSSDTQYF. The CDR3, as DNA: TGTGCCAGCAGCTTGAAAACTAGCGGGAGTTCAGATACGCAGTATTTT. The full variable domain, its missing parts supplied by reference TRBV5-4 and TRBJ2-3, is ETGVTQSPTHLIKTRGQQVTLRCSSQSGHNTVSWYQQALGQGPQFIFQYYREEENGRGNFPPRFSGLQFPNYSSELNVNALELDDSALYLCASSLKTSGSSDTQYFGPGTRLTVL.

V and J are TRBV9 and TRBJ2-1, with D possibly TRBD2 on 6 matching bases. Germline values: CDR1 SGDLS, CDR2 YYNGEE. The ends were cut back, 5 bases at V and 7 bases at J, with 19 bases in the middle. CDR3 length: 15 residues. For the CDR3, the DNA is TGTGCCAGCAGTTCCTCGGGAACAGCGGGTAATGAGCAGTTCTTC. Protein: CASSSSGTAGNEQFF. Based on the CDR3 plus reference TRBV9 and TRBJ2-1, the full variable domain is DSGVTQTPKHLITATGQRVTLRCSPRSGDLSVYWYQQSLDQGLQFLIQYYNGEERAKGNILERFSAQQFPDLHSELNLSSLELGDSALYFCASSSSGTAGNEQFFGPGTRLTVL.

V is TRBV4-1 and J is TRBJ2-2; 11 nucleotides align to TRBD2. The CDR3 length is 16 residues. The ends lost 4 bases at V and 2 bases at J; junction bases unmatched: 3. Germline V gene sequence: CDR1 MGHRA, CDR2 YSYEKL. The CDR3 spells CASSRGLADNTGELFF. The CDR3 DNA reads TGCGCCAGCAGCCGGGGACTAGCGGACAACACCGGGGAGCTGTTTTTT.

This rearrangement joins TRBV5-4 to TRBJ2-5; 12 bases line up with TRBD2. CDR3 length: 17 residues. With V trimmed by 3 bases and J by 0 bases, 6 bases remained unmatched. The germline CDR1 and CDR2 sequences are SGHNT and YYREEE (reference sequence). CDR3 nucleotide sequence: TGTGCCAGCAGCTCGGGGCCTAGCGGGAGGGACCAAGAGACCCAGTACTTC. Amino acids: CASSSGPSGRDQETQYF.

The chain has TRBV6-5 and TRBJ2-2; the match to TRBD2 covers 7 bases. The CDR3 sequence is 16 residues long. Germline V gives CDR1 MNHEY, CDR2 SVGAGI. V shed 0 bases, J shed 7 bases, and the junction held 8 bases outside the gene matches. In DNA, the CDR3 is TGTGCCAGCAGTTACTCGCTGGGGGGGTTTGGCGGGGAGCTGTTTTTT. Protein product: CASSYSLGGFGGELFF.

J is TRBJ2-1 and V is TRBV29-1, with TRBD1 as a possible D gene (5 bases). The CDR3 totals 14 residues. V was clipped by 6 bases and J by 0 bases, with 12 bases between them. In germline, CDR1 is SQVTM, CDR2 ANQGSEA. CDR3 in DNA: TGCAGCGTCTCAGGGTCTAGCTCCTACAATGAGCAGTTCTTC. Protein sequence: CSVSGSSSYNEQFF.

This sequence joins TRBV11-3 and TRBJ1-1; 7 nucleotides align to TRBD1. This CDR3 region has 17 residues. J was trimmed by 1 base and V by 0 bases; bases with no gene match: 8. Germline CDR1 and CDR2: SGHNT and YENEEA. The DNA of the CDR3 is TGTGCCAGCAGCTTAGATGGTAGAGGGGGCGCGAACACTGAAGCTTTCTTT. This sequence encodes CASSLDGRGGANTEAFF.

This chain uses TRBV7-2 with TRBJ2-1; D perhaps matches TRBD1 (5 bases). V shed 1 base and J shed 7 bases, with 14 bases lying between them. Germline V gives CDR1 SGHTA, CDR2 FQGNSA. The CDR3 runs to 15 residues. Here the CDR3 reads CASSLVWGADNEQFF. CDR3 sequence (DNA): TGTGCCAGCAGCTTAGTTTGGGGCGCGGATAATGAGCAGTTCTTC.

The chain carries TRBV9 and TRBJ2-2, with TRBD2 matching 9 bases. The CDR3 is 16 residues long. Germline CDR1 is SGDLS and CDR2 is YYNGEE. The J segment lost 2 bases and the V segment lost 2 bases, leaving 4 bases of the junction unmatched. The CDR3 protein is CASSVSGRYNTGELFF. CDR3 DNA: TGTGCCAGCAGCGTTAGCGGGAGATATAACACCGGGGAGCTGTTTTTT.

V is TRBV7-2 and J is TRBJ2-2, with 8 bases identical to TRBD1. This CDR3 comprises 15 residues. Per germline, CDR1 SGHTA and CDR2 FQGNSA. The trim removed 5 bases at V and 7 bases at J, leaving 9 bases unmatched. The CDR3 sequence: CASSPNGQGGGELFF. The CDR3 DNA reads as TGTGCCAGCAGCCCTAACGGACAGGGAGGCGGGGAGCTGTTTTTT.

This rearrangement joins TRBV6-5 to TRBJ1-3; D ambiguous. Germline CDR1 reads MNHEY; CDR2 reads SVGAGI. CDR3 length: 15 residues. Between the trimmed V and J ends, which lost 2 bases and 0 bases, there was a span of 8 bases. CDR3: CASSYAAFSGNTIYF. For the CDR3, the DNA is TGTGCCAGCAGTTACGCAGCGTTCTCTGGAAACACCATATATTTT.

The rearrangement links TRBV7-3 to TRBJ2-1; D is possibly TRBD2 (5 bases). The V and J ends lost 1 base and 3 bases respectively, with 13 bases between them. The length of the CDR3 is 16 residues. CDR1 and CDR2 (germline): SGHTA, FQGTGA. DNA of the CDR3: TGTGCCAGCAGCTTAAATCTTGGACTTTACTACAATGAGCAGTTCTTC. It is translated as CASSLNLGLYYNEQFF.